These 7 T cell receptor beta chains originate from one sample sequenced in a study of Graves' ophthalmopathy and Graves' hyperthyroidism. RNA transcripts yielded amplified TCR beta CDR3 regions. First-round RT-PCR used HTBI primers; second-round multiplex PCR followed. Each CDR3 protein gets one entry after TCRdb re-called the multiplex PCR reads with MiXCR. The sample contains 40,000 to 50,000 distinct CDR3 sequences, about 51% of which appear only once. Specimen: peripheral blood. Every receptor here comes from an adult man with Graves' ophthalmopathy.

This clonotype has only one observation. A much larger clone lies a single base off, so this may be a read error. The chain has TRBV6-1 and TRBJ2-1; 7 bases match TRBD2. The CDR3 is 16 residues long. Germline V gene lookup returns CDR1 MNHNS and CDR2 SASEGT. DNA for the CDR3: TGTGCCAGCGGTGAGCTTGGGGGGTTTGGGGGGGAAGGGCAGTTCTTC. This gives the protein CASGELGGFGGEGQFF.

The V and J genes are TRBV15 and TRBJ1-2; D is unresolved. Germline values: CDR1 LNHNV, CDR2 YYDKDF (reference sequence). Trimming removed 5 bases from V and 3 bases from J, with 7 bases in between. This CDR3 is built from 12 residues. CDR3 loop: CATSGSYYGYTF. The CDR3 bases are TGTGCCACCAGCGGATCATACTATGGCTACACCTTC.

This rearrangement joins TRBV9 to TRBJ2-7, with 9 positions matching TRBD1. V was clipped by 0 bases and J by 5 bases; unmatched bases: 9. This CDR3 comprises 16 residues. The germline V gene encodes CDR1 SGDLS and CDR2 YYNGEE. This chain's CDR3 is CASSVGQGVPPNEQYF. DNA for the CDR3: TGTGCCAGCAGCGTAGGACAGGGGGTCCCCCCAAACGAGCAGTACTTC.

This clonotype has ten or more counts. The rearrangement links TRBV5-1 to TRBJ1-1; 9 bases map to TRBD1. The junction had 10 bases not matched to a gene; V was cut back by 7 bases and J by 6 bases. Germline loops: CDR1 SGHRS, CDR2 YFSETQ. CDR3 length: 14 amino acids. DNA of the CDR3: TGCGCCAGCCGGCGAAACAGGGGGCTAGCTGAAGCTTTCTTT. Translated, it gives CASRRNRGLAEAFF.

This clonotype has at least ten counts. The CDR3 loop is CASSRGGTSTDTQYF. In DNA form, the CDR3 reads TGTGCCAGCAGCCGCGGGGGGACTAGCACAGATACGCAGTATTTT. The V call is TRBV11-2, the J call TRBJ2-3, with TRBD2 matching over 8 bases. The junction had 4 bases not matched to a gene; V was cut back by 5 bases and J by 0 bases. The germline gives CDR1 SGHAT, CDR2 FQNNGV. The CDR3 is made up of 15 amino acids.

This sequence joins TRBV9 and TRBJ2-1; possibly TRBD2 for D (6 bases). V was pared by 3 bases and J by 4 bases, with 14 bases between. In germline, CDR1 is SGDLS, CDR2 YYNGEE. The CDR3 sequence is 15 residues long. The CDR3 region has the DNA TGTGCCAGCAGCGGCGGGACCAGCGCATACAATGAGCAGTTCTTC. Translated, it gives CASSGGTSAYNEQFF.

This clonotype was observed at least ten times. The chain uses TRBV28 and TRBJ1-2, with D unclear. Germline CDR1 reads MDHEN; CDR2 reads SYDVKM. CDR3 length equals 12 residues. Trimming pared 5 bases from V and 7 bases from J, leaving 11 bases between. DNA of the CDR3: TGTGCCAGCAGTACGACGGTCTTTGGCTACACCTTC. It specifies CASSTTVFGYTF.